This TCR beta chain was recovered during a study of regulatory and conventional T cells in RAG deficiency (dated by TCRdb to the late 2010s). About the investigation overall: The study used high-throughput TCR beta sequencing to compare repertoire diversity and composition of Treg, conventional CD4+ and CD8+ T cells between RAG-deficient patients and healthy controls. Broad study findings and their caveats: Unique TCR beta sequences from Treg cells were around 100-fold fewer in Omenn syndrome and CID/AS patients than controls, versus approximately 10-fold for other subsets. RAG-deficient patients showed markedly lower Shannon entropy and higher Simpson indices than control T-cell subpopulations. For some subjects, some analyses of T-cell subsets were not performed. In Omenn syndrome patients, sorted CD25-high CD127-low cells may represent peripherally activated cells rather than bona fide Treg cells. Shorter CDR3 lengths were found in all patient T-cell subsets, and >90% Treg-Tconv repertoire overlap at nucleotide and amino acid level was observed in Omenn syndrome patients.

Libraries came from the immunoSEQ multiplex PCR assay. Rearranged TCR beta chain products were amplified from the genomic DNA of sorted T-cell subsets and were then sequenced. The authors' analysis ran thus. Shannon entropy and Simpson indices were used to quantify the repertoire diversity of productive TCR beta rearrangements. Clonal expansion was assessed by the summed frequency of the 100 most abundant productive TCR beta clonotypes among total reads. The TRB repertoires were scored with a self-reactivity index built on which amino acids appear at CDR3beta positions 6 and 7. Two-way ANOVA was used for repertoire analyses, while Student t or Mann-Whitney tests were used for flow cytometric analyses. The clones in this table, taken by TCRdb from immuneACCESS, are in-frame only. Not every clone is retained; where verified, under half of the shortfall comes from an unresolved V gene, and the cause of the rest is unknown. Clone size and the V and J calls come from that table; the DNA yielded D and trimming. This sample is represented by fewer than 35,000 clones; about nine tenths of them were singletons. Of the sample, 4.5% to 5.5% falls within the top ten clones.

For repertoire analyses, the comparison group consisted of eight or nine healthy control donors. Before genomic DNA extraction, CD8+ T cells without CD4 were isolated from blood. Note on this clone: The antigen this receptor binds is unknown. The sample holds no much larger clone one base away, and base qualities are not on file.

The CDR3 numbers 13 residues from cysteine through phenylalanine. The kept DNA is CDR3 alone, 39 bases in frame from the first base. Looking up the germline V gene (reference sequence) yields CDR1 SEHNR and CDR2 FQNEAQ. Trimming removed 1 base from V and 4 bases from J, leaving 8 bases between the germline ends. The same sample was also studied in work on regulatory T cells. The second study's authors report: In the multiplex PCR, 52 forward TRBV primers and 13 reverse TRBJ primers were used, and assay-based and computational corrections were applied for amplification bias. Patient repertoires showed restricted unique TRB V-J pairs and skewed V and J gene usage, most marked in regulatory T cells. Between CD3G-deficient patients and healthy controls, the study compared T-cell receptor beta repertoires in sorted regulatory T cells, conventional CD4+ T cells and CD8+ T cells. Ficoll density separation was used to isolate peripheral blood mononuclear cells. A FACSAria cell sorter was used to isolate CD3+ CD8+ CD4- T cells. Within the immunoSEQ assay, multiplex PCR amplified rearranged TRB loci from genomic DNA. An Illumina HiSeq platform was used to sequence the TRB amplicons. Raw sequences were error-filtered and aligned to reference gene sequences by custom algorithms, then analyzed with the immunoSEQ online tools. Frequencies of productive and nonproductive TRB rearrangements were assessed among unique sequences as well as among total sequences. For group comparisons, t tests, Mann-Whitney tests or two-way ANOVA were performed in Prism software.

The sample comprised CD8+ T cells sorted from blood. The chain couples TRBV7-9 to TRBJ2-7, with the D gene too uncertain to name. The receptor was derived from a human donor in good health. The bases read TGTGCCAGCAGCTTAGGTTTGGGGTACGAGCAGTACTTC. Translated, it gives CASSLGLGYEQYF.